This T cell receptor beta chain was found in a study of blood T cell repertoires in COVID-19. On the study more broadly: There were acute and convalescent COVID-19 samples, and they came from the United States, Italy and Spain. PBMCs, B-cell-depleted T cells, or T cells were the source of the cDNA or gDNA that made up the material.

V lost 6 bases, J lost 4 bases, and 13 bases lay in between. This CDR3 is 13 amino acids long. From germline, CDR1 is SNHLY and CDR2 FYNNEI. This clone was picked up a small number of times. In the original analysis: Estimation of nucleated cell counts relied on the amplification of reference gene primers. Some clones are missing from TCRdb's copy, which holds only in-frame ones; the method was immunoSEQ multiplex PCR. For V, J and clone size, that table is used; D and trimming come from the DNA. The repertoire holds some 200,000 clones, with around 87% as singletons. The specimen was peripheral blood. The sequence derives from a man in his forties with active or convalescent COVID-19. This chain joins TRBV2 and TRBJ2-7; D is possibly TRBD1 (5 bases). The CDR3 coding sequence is TGTGCCAGCAGAGGGGAAAGGTATTACGAGCAGTACTTC. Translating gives CASRGERYYEQYF.